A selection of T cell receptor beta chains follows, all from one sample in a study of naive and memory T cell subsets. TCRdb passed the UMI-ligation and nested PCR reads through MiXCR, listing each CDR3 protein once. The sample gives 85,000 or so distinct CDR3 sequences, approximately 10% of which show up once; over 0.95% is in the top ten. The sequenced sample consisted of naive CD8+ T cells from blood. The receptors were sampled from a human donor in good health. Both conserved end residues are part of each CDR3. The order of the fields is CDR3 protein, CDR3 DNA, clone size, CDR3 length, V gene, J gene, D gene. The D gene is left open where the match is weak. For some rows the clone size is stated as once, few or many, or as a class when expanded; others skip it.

cdr3_aa: CASSATSGSYNEQFF
cdr3_nt: TGTGCCAGCAGCGCGACTAGCGGGAGCTACAATGAGCAGTTCTTC
clone_size: many
cdr3_length: 15
v_call: TRBV13
j_call: TRBJ2-1
d_call: TRBD2

cdr3_aa: CSVAGGQSNEKLFF
cdr3_nt: TGCAGCGTCGCCGGGGGACAGTCTAATGAAAAACTGTTTTTT
clone_size: many
cdr3_length: 14
v_call: TRBV29-1
j_call: TRBJ1-4
d_call: TRBD1

cdr3_aa: CASSAFNEQFF
cdr3_nt: TGTGCCAGCAGCGCCTTCAATGAGCAGTTCTTC
clone_size: few
cdr3_length: 11
v_call: TRBV9
j_call: TRBJ2-1
d_call: -

cdr3_aa: CAISDRDYQETQYF
cdr3_nt: TGTGCCATCAGTGATCGGGACTACCAAGAGACCCAGTACTTC
clone_size: -
cdr3_length: 14
v_call: TRBV10-3
j_call: TRBJ2-5
d_call: -

cdr3_aa: CASSPSGSVYNQPQHF
cdr3_nt: TGTGCCAGCAGCCCCTCAGGGTCCGTCTACAATCAGCCCCAGCATTTT
clone_size: -
cdr3_length: 16
v_call: TRBV3-1
j_call: TRBJ1-5
d_call: -

cdr3_aa: CASSLTGGSLDTQYF
cdr3_nt: TGTGCCAGCAGCTTAACTGGAGGTTCTTTAGATACGCAGTATTTT
clone_size: many
cdr3_length: 15
v_call: TRBV7-3
j_call: TRBJ2-3
d_call: -

cdr3_aa: CASSPLGAGYTF
cdr3_nt: TGCGCCAGCAGCCCTTTGGGGGCTGGCTACACCTTC
clone_size: few
cdr3_length: 12
v_call: TRBV4-1
j_call: TRBJ1-2
d_call: -

cdr3_aa: CASSLGTGGPYEQYF
cdr3_nt: TGTGCCAGCAGTTTGGGGACAGGGGGTCCCTACGAGCAGTACTTC
clone_size: -
cdr3_length: 15
v_call: TRBV27
j_call: TRBJ2-7
d_call: TRBD1

cdr3_aa: CAISESTGEETQYF
cdr3_nt: TGTGCCATCAGTGAGTCAACAGGGGAAGAGACCCAGTACTTC
clone_size: -
cdr3_length: 14
v_call: TRBV10-3
j_call: TRBJ2-5
d_call: TRBD1

cdr3_aa: CASSEGFTYNEQFF
cdr3_nt: TGTGCCAGCAGTGAAGGGTTTACCTACAATGAGCAGTTCTTC
clone_size: many
cdr3_length: 14
v_call: TRBV6-4
j_call: TRBJ2-1
d_call: -

cdr3_aa: CASSYGGLSQETQYF
cdr3_nt: TGTGCCAGCAGTTACGGGGGCCTCTCCCAAGAGACCCAGTACTTC
clone_size: many
cdr3_length: 15
v_call: TRBV6-5
j_call: TRBJ2-5
d_call: -

cdr3_aa: CSVGSGGEGHYGYTF
cdr3_nt: TGCAGCGTTGGGTCCGGGGGCGAGGGCCACTATGGCTACACCTTC
clone_size: -
cdr3_length: 15
v_call: TRBV29-1
j_call: TRBJ1-2
d_call: -

cdr3_aa: CASTLELAGGHEQFF
cdr3_nt: TGTGCCAGCACCCTGGAACTAGCGGGAGGTCATGAGCAGTTCTTC
clone_size: -
cdr3_length: 15
v_call: TRBV7-9
j_call: TRBJ2-1
d_call: TRBD2

cdr3_aa: CSARRDRGYGSPLHF
cdr3_nt: TGCAGTGCTAGGCGGGACAGGGGTTATGGTTCACCCCTCCACTTT
clone_size: few
cdr3_length: 15
v_call: TRBV20-1
j_call: TRBJ1-6
d_call: TRBD1

cdr3_aa: CASSLVRGNEQFF
cdr3_nt: TGTGCCAGCAGCTTGGTGAGGGGCAATGAGCAGTTCTTC
clone_size: -
cdr3_length: 13
v_call: TRBV7-9
j_call: TRBJ2-1
d_call: -

cdr3_aa: CASSLRVQGVQPQHF
cdr3_nt: TGTGCCAGTAGTCTTAGGGTACAGGGGGTTCAGCCCCAGCATTTT
clone_size: many
cdr3_length: 15
v_call: TRBV19
j_call: TRBJ1-5
d_call: TRBD1

cdr3_aa: CAISEGTGYNEQFF
cdr3_nt: TGTGCCATCAGTGAGGGGACAGGATACAATGAGCAGTTCTTC
clone_size: few
cdr3_length: 14
v_call: TRBV10-3
j_call: TRBJ2-1
d_call: TRBD1

cdr3_aa: CASSQGPMRDTQYF
cdr3_nt: TGCGCCAGCAGCCAAGGCCCCATGCGGGATACGCAGTATTTT
clone_size: many
cdr3_length: 14
v_call: TRBV4-1
j_call: TRBJ2-3
d_call: -

cdr3_aa: CASSLTGAVEAFF
cdr3_nt: TGTGCCAGCAGCTTAACAGGGGCCGTTGAAGCTTTCTTT
clone_size: few
cdr3_length: 13
v_call: TRBV7-9
j_call: TRBJ1-1
d_call: TRBD1

cdr3_aa: CASSLNRGREVQYF
cdr3_nt: TGTGCCAGCAGCTTAAACAGGGGGCGCGAGGTCCAGTACTTC
clone_size: -
cdr3_length: 14
v_call: TRBV7-9
j_call: TRBJ2-5
d_call: TRBD1

cdr3_aa: CASSFGGDRVDTQYF
cdr3_nt: TGTGCCAGCAGTTTTGGTGGGGATAGGGTAGATACGCAGTATTTT
clone_size: -
cdr3_length: 15
v_call: TRBV27
j_call: TRBJ2-3
d_call: -

cdr3_aa: CASSSTRQGRHNEKLFF
cdr3_nt: TGTGCCAGCAGTTCGACCCGACAGGGTCGGCATAATGAAAAACTGTTTTTT
clone_size: -
cdr3_length: 17
v_call: TRBV12-3/TRBV12-4
j_call: TRBJ1-4
d_call: TRBD1

cdr3_aa: CASSQVGTGTYEQYF
cdr3_nt: TGCGCCAGCAGCCAAGTGGGGACAGGGACCTACGAGCAGTACTTC
clone_size: -
cdr3_length: 15
v_call: TRBV4-1
j_call: TRBJ2-7
d_call: TRBD1

cdr3_aa: CASMGLAKSIQYF
cdr3_nt: TGTGCCAGCATGGGATTAGCCAAAAGCATTCAGTACTTC
clone_size: few
cdr3_length: 13
v_call: TRBV5-8
j_call: TRBJ2-4
d_call: -

cdr3_aa: CARLAGDYEQYF
cdr3_nt: TGCGCCAGGCTAGCGGGAGACTACGAGCAGTACTTC
clone_size: many
cdr3_length: 12
v_call: TRBV23-1
j_call: TRBJ2-7
d_call: TRBD2

cdr3_aa: CASSFLGERETQYF
cdr3_nt: TGTGCCAGCAGTTTCTTGGGGGAGAGGGAGACCCAGTACTTC
clone_size: many
cdr3_length: 14
v_call: TRBV27
j_call: TRBJ2-5
d_call: -

cdr3_aa: CASSSGNLAGEQFF
cdr3_nt: TGTGCCAGCAGTTCGGGCAATCTAGCGGGTGAGCAGTTCTTC
clone_size: -
cdr3_length: 14
v_call: TRBV28
j_call: TRBJ2-1
d_call: TRBD2

cdr3_aa: CASSGDFLGEQFF
cdr3_nt: TGTGCCAGCAGTGGGGACTTCCTAGGGGAGCAGTTCTTC
clone_size: -
cdr3_length: 13
v_call: TRBV6-1
j_call: TRBJ2-1
d_call: -

cdr3_aa: CASSFRDRSFYEQFF
cdr3_nt: TGTGCCAGCAGTTTTCGGGACCGTAGCTTCTATGAGCAGTTCTTC
clone_size: -
cdr3_length: 15
v_call: TRBV12-3/TRBV12-4
j_call: TRBJ2-1
d_call: -

cdr3_aa: CASSQKSTSLVPLSYNEQFF
cdr3_nt: TGTGCCAGCAGCCAAAAGTCGACGAGCCTCGTCCCCCTCTCCTACAATGAGCAGTTCTTC
clone_size: few
cdr3_length: 20
v_call: TRBV7-8
j_call: TRBJ2-1
d_call: -

cdr3_aa: CASSQASSGRNEQFF
cdr3_nt: TGTGCCAGCAGCCAGGCATCTAGCGGGAGGAATGAGCAGTTCTTC
clone_size: few
cdr3_length: 15
v_call: TRBV6-5
j_call: TRBJ2-1
d_call: TRBD2

cdr3_aa: CASSPGQGLHEQYF
cdr3_nt: TGTGCCAGCAGCCCCGGACAGGGTCTACACGAGCAGTACTTC
clone_size: many
cdr3_length: 14
v_call: TRBV6-5
j_call: TRBJ2-7
d_call: TRBD1

cdr3_aa: CASSPFGNTKNIQYF
cdr3_nt: TGTGCCAGCAGTCCGTTCGGGAATACCAAAAACATTCAGTACTTC
clone_size: -
cdr3_length: 15
v_call: TRBV6-2/TRBV6-3
j_call: TRBJ2-4
d_call: -

cdr3_aa: CASSFTEGQETQYF
cdr3_nt: TGTGCCAGCAGTTTTACGGAGGGCCAAGAGACCCAGTACTTC
clone_size: few
cdr3_length: 14
v_call: TRBV12-3/TRBV12-4
j_call: TRBJ2-5
d_call: -

cdr3_aa: CASSLVQANNQPQHF
cdr3_nt: TGTGCCAGCAGCTTGGTTCAGGCCAACAATCAGCCCCAGCATTTT
clone_size: few
cdr3_length: 15
v_call: TRBV5-5
j_call: TRBJ1-5
d_call: -

cdr3_aa: CASSYILKGGYEQYF
cdr3_nt: TGTGCCAGCAGTTACATTTTAAAAGGCGGCTACGAGCAGTACTTC
clone_size: many
cdr3_length: 15
v_call: TRBV6-5
j_call: TRBJ2-7
d_call: -

cdr3_aa: CASSLLAGGEQFF
cdr3_nt: TGTGCCAGCAGCTTACTAGCGGGAGGTGAGCAGTTCTTC
clone_size: many
cdr3_length: 13
v_call: TRBV5-5
j_call: TRBJ2-1
d_call: TRBD2

cdr3_aa: CSVNSGRYEQYF
cdr3_nt: TGCAGCGTGAATAGCGGGAGGTACGAGCAGTACTTC
clone_size: few
cdr3_length: 12
v_call: TRBV29-1
j_call: TRBJ2-7
d_call: TRBD2

cdr3_aa: CSARDGRSYEQYF
cdr3_nt: TGCAGTGCTCGGGACGGCAGGTCCTACGAGCAGTACTTC
clone_size: many
cdr3_length: 13
v_call: TRBV20-1
j_call: TRBJ2-7
d_call: -

cdr3_aa: CASSQVWLGENTGELFF
cdr3_nt: TGCGCCAGCAGCCAAGTATGGTTGGGAGAGAACACCGGGGAGCTGTTTTTT
clone_size: -
cdr3_length: 17
v_call: TRBV4-1
j_call: TRBJ2-2
d_call: -

cdr3_aa: CASSLRPPLGTGPTDTQYF
cdr3_nt: TGTGCCAGCAGTTTACGCCCCCCCCTCGGGACAGGGCCTACAGATACGCAGTATTTT
clone_size: -
cdr3_length: 19
v_call: TRBV27
j_call: TRBJ2-3
d_call: TRBD1

cdr3_aa: CSVESRASYNEQFF
cdr3_nt: TGCAGCGTTGAGTCCAGGGCCTCCTACAATGAGCAGTTCTTC
clone_size: -
cdr3_length: 14
v_call: TRBV29-1
j_call: TRBJ2-1
d_call: -

cdr3_aa: CASSLTSGRAESYNEQFF
cdr3_nt: TGTGCCAGCAGCCTAACTAGCGGGAGGGCCGAGTCCTACAATGAGCAGTTCTTC
clone_size: few
cdr3_length: 18
v_call: TRBV7-9
j_call: TRBJ2-1
d_call: TRBD2

cdr3_aa: CSASIRDREPEAFF
cdr3_nt: TGCAGTGCTAGTATCCGCGACAGGGAGCCCGAGGCTTTCTTT
clone_size: -
cdr3_length: 14
v_call: TRBV20-1
j_call: TRBJ1-1
d_call: TRBD1

cdr3_aa: CSVVEGAPRTGELFF
cdr3_nt: TGCAGCGTTGTGGAGGGGGCCCCACGGACCGGGGAGCTGTTTTTT
clone_size: few
cdr3_length: 15
v_call: TRBV29-1
j_call: TRBJ2-2
d_call: -

cdr3_aa: CASSLGAISYEQYF
cdr3_nt: TGTGCCAGCAGTTTAGGAGCTATCTCCTACGAGCAGTACTTC
clone_size: many
cdr3_length: 14
v_call: TRBV12-3/TRBV12-4
j_call: TRBJ2-7
d_call: -

cdr3_aa: CASSLAFSGHVDTQYF
cdr3_nt: TGTGCCAGCAGCTTGGCTTTTTCGGGACATGTAGATACGCAGTATTTT
clone_size: few
cdr3_length: 16
v_call: TRBV5-4
j_call: TRBJ2-3
d_call: -

cdr3_aa: CASSPGTQGFYEQYF
cdr3_nt: TGTGCCAGCAGTCCTGGGACTCAAGGATTCTACGAGCAGTACTTC
clone_size: few
cdr3_length: 15
v_call: TRBV6-5
j_call: TRBJ2-7
d_call: -

cdr3_aa: CASSTTPTANYGYTF
cdr3_nt: TGTGCCAGCAGTACAACCCCGACGGCTAACTATGGCTACACCTTC
clone_size: many
cdr3_length: 15
v_call: TRBV27
j_call: TRBJ1-2
d_call: -

cdr3_aa: CSVVLQGNEQFF
cdr3_nt: TGCAGCGTTGTGTTACAGGGCAATGAGCAGTTCTTC
clone_size: many
cdr3_length: 12
v_call: TRBV29-1
j_call: TRBJ2-1
d_call: -

cdr3_aa: CASSQERSSGPVQSYEQYF
cdr3_nt: TGCGCCAGCAGCCAAGAAAGATCTAGCGGACCCGTGCAATCCTACGAGCAGTACTTC
clone_size: -
cdr3_length: 19
v_call: TRBV4-1
j_call: TRBJ2-7
d_call: TRBD2

cdr3_aa: CASRVPTYNEQFF
cdr3_nt: TGTGCCAGTAGAGTCCCTACTTACAATGAGCAGTTCTTC
clone_size: many
cdr3_length: 13
v_call: TRBV19
j_call: TRBJ2-1
d_call: -

cdr3_aa: CASSQGLAGGPYEQYF
cdr3_nt: TGCGCCAGCAGCCAAGGCCTAGCGGGAGGGCCCTACGAGCAGTACTTC
clone_size: few
cdr3_length: 16
v_call: TRBV4-1
j_call: TRBJ2-7
d_call: TRBD2

cdr3_aa: CASRNRGRPDTQYF
cdr3_nt: TGTGCCAGCAGGAACAGGGGAAGGCCAGATACGCAGTATTTT
clone_size: -
cdr3_length: 14
v_call: TRBV27
j_call: TRBJ2-3
d_call: TRBD1

cdr3_aa: CASSTNRDPRETQYF
cdr3_nt: TGTGCCAGCTCAACGAACCGGGACCCGCGGGAGACCCAGTACTTC
clone_size: many
cdr3_length: 15
v_call: TRBV7-6
j_call: TRBJ2-5
d_call: -

cdr3_aa: CASSFRGSDQFF
cdr3_nt: TGTGCCAGCAGTTTTCGGGGATCGGACCAGTTCTTC
clone_size: many
cdr3_length: 12
v_call: TRBV27
j_call: TRBJ2-1
d_call: -

cdr3_aa: CAITGGVNQPQHF
cdr3_nt: TGTGCCATCACTGGAGGGGTCAATCAGCCCCAGCATTTT
clone_size: many
cdr3_length: 13
v_call: TRBV10-3
j_call: TRBJ1-5
d_call: -